This entry is about one TCR beta chain. Antigen unknown. PCR primers comprised 60 Vbeta and 13 Jbeta primers. Here immunoSEQ multiplex PCR was the method, and the copy in TCRdb shows in-frame clones only, minus some. Among around 130,000 clones listed, 75% to 90% were seen once. This specimen belongs to a study of cytomegalovirus exposure and HLA in healthy donors. Overall study findings and caveats: Researchers reported in a later analysis that a missense DCLRE1C variant was tied to TCR beta V- and J-gene trimming.

This sequence originates from a male donor in good health and CMV-seronegative. The specimen was PBMCs.

This CDR3 reads CASSVDAGQGAFPPGSGSLKTQYF. In DNA, the CDR3 is TGTGCCAGCAGCGTCGATGCGGGACAGGGTGCGTTCCCCCCTGGTAGCGGGAGTCTGAAGACCCAGTACTTC. The J gene is TRBJ2-5, the V gene TRBV9; D is tentatively TRBD1 or TRBD2 (9 bases each). Germline CDR1 reads SGDLS; CDR2 reads YYNGEE. The CDR3 is made up of 24 amino acids. Trimming cost V 2 bases and J 6 bases, with 44 bases left between them.